The sequence of this T cell receptor (beta chain) was determined in a study of blood T cell repertoires in COVID-19. The CDR3 loop spans 13 amino acids. V lost 6 bases, J lost 4 bases, and 12 bases lay in between. Germline V gene lookup returns CDR1 LNHNV and CDR2 YYDKDF (reference sequence). The assay was immunoSEQ multiplex PCR, and TCRdb's table has in-frame clones only and misses some. The sample holds 60,000 to 75,000 clones, roughly 91% seen once. The specimen was peripheral blood. This receptor was identified in a man aged 50 to 59 with active COVID-19. V gene TRBV15 combines with J gene TRBJ2-5; TRBD1 might be the D (6 bases). CDR3 nucleotide sequence: TGTGCCACCAGGCCGGAAGGGGGAGAGACCCAGTACTTC. This translates into CATRPEGGETQYF.